Presented here are 15 T cell receptor beta chains from one specimen sequenced in a study of blood T cell repertoires in COVID-19. Some clones are missing from TCRdb's copy, which holds only in-frame ones; the method was immunoSEQ multiplex PCR. The top ten clones hold 1.2% of a sample with a few hundred thousand clones, just under 90% of them seen once. Sequencing was done on a sample of PBMCs or T cells enriched from blood (not recorded which). These receptors originate from a young man who had recovered from COVID-19.

The chain carries TRBV19 and TRBJ2-3, with D possibly TRBD1 on 6 matching bases. Germline V gene data show CDR1 as LNHDA and CDR2 as SQIVND (reference sequence). The V end lost 1 base, the J end lost 5 bases, and 10 bases lay between the germline ends. The CDR3 is 14 residues long. This CDR3 reads CASSIVQGIDTQYF. The DNA for the CDR3 is TGTGCCAGTAGTATAGTACAGGGAATAGATACGCAGTATTTT.

The J gene is TRBJ2-1, the V gene TRBV4-3; maybe TRBD1 (6 bases). V lost 2 bases to trimming and J lost 4 bases, with 12 bases between them. The V gene's germline CDR1 is LGHNA and CDR2 YSLEER. The CDR3 covers 15 residues. This chain's CDR3 is CASSQREGDYNEQFF. CDR3 nucleotide sequence: TGCGCCAGCAGCCAACGCGAGGGGGATTACAATGAGCAGTTCTTC.

The J gene is TRBJ1-2, the V gene TRBV28; TRBD1 matches at 8 bases. The CDR3 consists of 13 residues. Germline assignment: CDR1 MDHEN and CDR2 SYDVKM. The J segment lost 8 bases and the V segment lost 5 bases, leaving 7 bases of the junction unmatched. The CDR3 nucleotides read TGTGCCAGCAGTAGGGGACAGGCGAAAGGCTACACCTTC. As protein: CASSRGQAKGYTF.

V and J are TRBV12-5 and TRBJ1-5; D is perhaps TRBD1 (5 bases). The CDR3 has 21 residues. Germline CDR1 and CDR2: LGHNT and FRNRAP. V lost 0 bases and J lost 5, with 29 bases in between. This CDR3 reads CASGLVEIFDREKEIHQPQHF. The CDR3 DNA follows: TGTGCTAGTGGTTTGGTAGAAATTTTTGACAGAGAAAAAGAAATTCATCAGCCCCAGCATTTT.

For the CDR3, the DNA is TGTGCCAGCAGTGGAGAAACTGAAGCTTTCTTT. Translating it yields CASSGETEAFF. The V and J genes are TRBV2 and TRBJ1-1; no clear D gene. The CDR3 consists of 11 residues. V gave up 4 bases and J gave up 5 bases, with 5 bases separating them. Germline CDR1 SNHLY, CDR2 FYNNEI.

The chain couples TRBV9 to TRBJ2-3; tentatively, D is TRBD1 (6 bases). Germline values: CDR1 SGDLS, CDR2 YYNGEE. The ends were cut back, 0 bases at V and 2 bases at J, with 10 bases in the middle. The CDR3 runs to 15 residues. Here the CDR3 reads CASSVGGLNTDTQYF. The CDR3 coding sequence is TGTGCCAGCAGCGTAGGGGGGCTAAACACAGATACGCAGTATTTT. Using reference TRBV9 and TRBJ2-3 for the parts outside the CDR3, the full variable domain is DSGVTQTPKHLITATGQRVTLRCSPRSGDLSVYWYQQSLDQGLQFLIQYYNGEERAKGNILERFSAQQFPDLHSELNLSSLELGDSALYFCASSVGGLNTDTQYFGPGTRLTVL.

The chain carries TRBV4-1 and TRBJ1-2; 9 positions agree with TRBD1. This CDR3 has 15 residues. Germline values: CDR1 MGHRA, CDR2 YSYEKL. V was pared by 3 bases and J by 4 bases, with 6 bases of the junction left unmatched. Written as DNA, the CDR3 is TGCGCCAGCAGCCACGAGGGACAGGGAGCCTATGGCTACACCTTC. Its protein product is CASSHEGQGAYGYTF.

The CDR3 region is CASSMWRLTDTQYF. The CDR3 coding sequence is TGTGCCAGTAGTATGTGGAGACTCACAGATACGCAGTATTTT. The genes are TRBV19 and TRBJ2-3; no clear D. Germline CDR1 and CDR2: LNHDA and SQIVND (reference sequence). The CDR3 is 14 amino acids. V shed 3 bases and J shed 2 bases, with 9 bases lying between them. The entire variable domain, with the rest obtained from reference TRBV19 and TRBJ2-3, is as follows: DGGITQSPKYLFRKEGQNVTLSCEQNLNHDAMYWYRQDPGQGLRLIYYSQIVNDFQKGDIAEGYSVSREKKESFPLTVTSAQKNPTAFYLCASSMWRLTDTQYFGPGTRLTVL.

The chain is built from TRBV2 and TRBJ2-2, with D maybe TRBD2 (6 bases). Germline V CDR1 and CDR2: SNHLY, FYNNEI. CDR3 length: 15 amino acids. The V end lost 4 bases, the J end lost 4 bases, and 13 bases lay between the germline ends. The CDR3 sequence is CASSGRLGSTGELFF. CDR3 sequence (DNA): TGTGCCAGCAGTGGAAGACTAGGATCCACCGGGGAGCTGTTTTTT.

Here the CDR3 DNA reads TGCGCCAGCAGCCGAATACTACGGGACAGGGGGAACACCGGGGAGCTGTTTTTT. Translation gives CASSRILRDRGNTGELFF. V is TRBV4-1 and J is TRBJ2-2; 10 nucleotides match TRBD1. The CDR3 has 18 residues. V shed 4 bases and J 1 base; nucleotides not matched to a gene: 9. Looked up from germline, CDR1 is MGHRA and CDR2 is YSYEKL.

The chain has TRBV7-9 and TRBJ2-7; D might be TRBD2 (6 bases). The germline CDR1 and CDR2 sequences are SEHNR and FQNEAQ (reference sequence). V was pared by 2 bases and J by 7 bases, with 15 bases between. The CDR3 extends over 14 amino acids. CDR3 protein: CASSLSSGVGEQYF. The CDR3 nucleotides are TGTGCCAGCAGCTTATCATCGGGAGTTGGTGAGCAGTACTTC. Full variable domain (outside the CDR3, taken from reference TRBV7-9 and TRBJ2-7): DTGVSQNPRHKITKRGQNVTFRCDPISEHNRLYWYRQTLGQGPEFLTYFQNEAQLEKSRLLSDRFSAERPKGSFSTLEIQRTEQGDSAMYLCASSLSSGVGEQYFGPGTRLTVT.

The CDR3 here is CASSVSTGAGYEQYF. In nucleotides, the CDR3 is TGTGCCAGTAGTGTCTCGACAGGGGCTGGCTACGAGCAGTACTTC. The gene calls are TRBV19 and TRBJ2-7, with 8 bases aligning to TRBD1. From germline, CDR1 is LNHDA and CDR2 SQIVND (reference sequence). The V gene end was trimmed by 5 bases and the J gene end by 3 bases; junction bases not matched to a gene: 9. The CDR3 length is 15 residues.

The chain couples TRBV6-5 to TRBJ1-3; 7 bases line up with TRBD1. Germline values: CDR1 MNHEY, CDR2 SVGAGI. CDR3 size: 15 residues. The junction had 4 bases not matched to a gene; V was cut back by 3 bases and J by 2 bases. The CDR3 nucleotides are TGTGCCAGCAGTTATGGGCAGGGGGCTGGAAACACCATATATTTT. It encodes CASSYGQGAGNTIYF.

The chain couples TRBV27 to TRBJ2-1, with 7 bases aligning to TRBD1. The CDR3 has 18 residues. The ends lost 0 bases at V and 2 bases at J; junction bases unmatched: 10. Germline assignment: CDR1 MNHEY and CDR2 SMNVEV (reference sequence). CDR3: CASSLSGFGQGAYNEQFF. The CDR3 nucleotides are TGTGCCAGCAGTTTATCAGGGTTTGGGCAGGGGGCCTACAATGAGCAGTTCTTC.

Only one count was recorded for this clone. This chain links TRBV7-2 with TRBJ2-1; 7 nucleotides line up with TRBD2. After removal of 0 bases from V and 12 bases from J, the junction contained 20 bases not matched to a gene. In germline, CDR1 is SGHTA, CDR2 FQGNSA. CDR3 length: 18 residues. CDR3 nucleotides: TGTGCCAGCAGCTTAGCGCGGGTGGGCGCGGGAGACCCTCTTTGGCAGTTCTTC. Translated: CASSLARVGAGDPLWQFF.